The following is a T cell receptor (beta chain) sequence with its context. The antigen remains unidentified. Trimming left V 4 bases short and J 7 bases short, with 10 bases between. This CDR3 has 13 amino acids. The germline gives CDR1 SEHNR, CDR2 FQNEAQ (reference sequence). The source of the sample is a study of T cell repertoires in cytomegalovirus infection. Overall study: Indications came from public TCR beta signatures; they pointed to CMV infection and to a matching HLA type. General study points: Within the response measured ex vivo, HLA-C-restricted CMV-specific TCR beta clonotypes were dominant. Cumulative public TCR beta family frequency identified carriers of CMV plus the relevant HLA.

TCRdb fed the reads into MiXCR, producing one record per CDR3 protein. The repertoire consists of about 140,000 distinct CDR3 sequences, with 6.5% occurring once and the leading ten covering under 20%. The sample consisted of PBMCs. The chain links TRBV7-9 to TRBJ1-4; D might be TRBD1 (5 bases). The sequence was collected from a human donor in good health (CMV status not recorded). Some clones in this sample may be carry-over from other donors' samples. CDR3 loop: CASSSGGGEKLFF. DNA for the CDR3: TGTGCCAGCAGCTCCGGGGGAGGTGAAAAACTGTTTTTT.